Included here is one TCR beta chain sequence, with context. The record originates from a study of T cell repertoires in cytomegalovirus infection. TCRdb re-called the reads through MiXCR, storing one row per CDR3 protein. The data contain around 740,000 distinct CDR3 sequences, less than 40% of them singletons. CDR3 length: 12 residues. Trimming took off 2 bases at V and 0 bases at J, with 3 bases between the two ends. Germline CDR1 is DFQATT and CDR2 is SNEGSKA (reference sequence). The chain couples TRBV20-1 to TRBJ2-3; D ambiguous. The sample consisted of PBMCs. The sequence came from a human donor in good health (CMV status not recorded). Some clones in this sample may be carry-over from other donors' samples. For the CDR3, the DNA is TGCAGTGCTAGACTTAGCACAGATACGCAGTATTTT. Its protein is CSARLSTDTQYF.